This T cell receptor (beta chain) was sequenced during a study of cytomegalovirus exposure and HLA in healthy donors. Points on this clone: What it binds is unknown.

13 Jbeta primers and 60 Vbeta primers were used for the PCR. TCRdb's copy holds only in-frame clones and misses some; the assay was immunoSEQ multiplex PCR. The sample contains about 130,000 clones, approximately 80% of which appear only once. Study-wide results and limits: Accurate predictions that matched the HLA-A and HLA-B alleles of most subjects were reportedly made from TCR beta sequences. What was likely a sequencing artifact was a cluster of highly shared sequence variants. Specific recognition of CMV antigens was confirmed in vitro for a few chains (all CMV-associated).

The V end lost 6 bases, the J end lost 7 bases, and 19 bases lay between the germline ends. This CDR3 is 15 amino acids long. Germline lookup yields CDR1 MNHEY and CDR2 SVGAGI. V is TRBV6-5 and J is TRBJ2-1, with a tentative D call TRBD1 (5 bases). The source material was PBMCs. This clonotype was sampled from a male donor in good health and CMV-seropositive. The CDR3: CASRSTAIPTNEQFF. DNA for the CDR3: TGTGCCAGCAGGTCGACAGCTATCCCAACTAATGAGCAGTTCTTC.